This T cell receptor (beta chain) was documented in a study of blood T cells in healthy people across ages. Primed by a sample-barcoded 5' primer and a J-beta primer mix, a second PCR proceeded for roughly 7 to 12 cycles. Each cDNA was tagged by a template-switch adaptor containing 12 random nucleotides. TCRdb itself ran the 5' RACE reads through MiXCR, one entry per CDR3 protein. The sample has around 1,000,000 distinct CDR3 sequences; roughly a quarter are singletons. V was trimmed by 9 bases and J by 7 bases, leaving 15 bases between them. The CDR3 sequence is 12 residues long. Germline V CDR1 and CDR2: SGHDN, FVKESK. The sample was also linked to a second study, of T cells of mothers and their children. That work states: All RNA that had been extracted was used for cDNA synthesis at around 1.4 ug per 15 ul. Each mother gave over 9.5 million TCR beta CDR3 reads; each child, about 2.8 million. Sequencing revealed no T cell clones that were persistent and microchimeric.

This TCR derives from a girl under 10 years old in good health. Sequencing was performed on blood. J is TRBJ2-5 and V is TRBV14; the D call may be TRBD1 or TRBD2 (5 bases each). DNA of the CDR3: TGTGCCAGTAGGGACGGAGGAGGGACCCAGTACTTC. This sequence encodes CASRDGGGTQYF.